A selection of T cell receptor beta chains follows, all from one sample in a study of CD8 T cells in ankylosing spondylitis. MiXCR was run by TCRdb on the 5' RACE reads, yielding one entry per CDR3 protein. The sample yields around 250,000 distinct CDR3 sequences, around 32% seen once. Specimen: blood, either unsorted or a sorted T cell fraction (not recorded which). These receptor sequences come from a male donor with ankylosing spondylitis or in good health (not recorded which). CDR3s leave out the opening cysteine and the closing phenylalanine or tryptophan.

TRBV5-1,TRBJ2-3,ASSPGLDDTDTQY
TRBV9,TRBJ1-1,ASSVGGGWPTEAF
TRBV11-2,TRBJ2-7,ASSSVWGRGGSYEQY
TRBV24-1,TRBJ2-1,ATGQGYNEQF
TRBV5-1,TRBJ2-3,ASSSSGVDTQY
TRBV29-1,TRBJ2-7,SVAGQGLDEQY
TRBV9,TRBJ2-1,ASSKGTSAVNEQF
TRBV20-1,TRBJ1-6,SAFSTGQRASPLH
TRBV20-1,TRBJ2-1,SARAPLGSGGNEQF
TRBV6-5,TRBJ1-3,ASSSQGGVSGNTIY
TRBV18,TRBJ2-5,ASSPPMGARGRYQETQY
TRBV6-5,TRBJ2-7,ASSYRGGGYEQY
TRBV15,TRBJ2-4,ATSREWQGAIGAKNIQY
TRBV5-1,TRBJ2-5,ASSFRSGVLETQY
TRBV5-1,TRBJ2-7,ASSLLGGNYEQY
TRBV10-3,TRBJ2-1,AISESKQGPYNEQF
TRBV29-1,TRBJ2-2,SAAGNTGELF
TRBV7-2,TRBJ1-3,ASSFFGNTIY
TRBV7-9,TRBJ2-7,ASSPAVDGQY
TRBV7-9,TRBJ1-1,ASSLEDGPEAF
TRBV7-9,TRBJ2-6,ASSPAVPGANVLT
TRBV5-1,TRBJ1-2,ASSLEQPANYGYT
TRBV5-1,TRBJ2-7,ASSPTGADQMNEQY
TRBV12-3/TRBV12-4,TRBJ1-1,ASRGANRGTEAF
TRBV4-1,TRBJ1-5,ASSQDPISNQPQH
TRBV20-1,TRBJ1-6,SALPGQNNSPLH
TRBV5-6,TRBJ2-3,ASSPGLAGVLDTQY
TRBV20-1,TRBJ2-7,SAPQGVRAQY
TRBV5-5,TRBJ2-3,ASSLFPSGDTDTQY
TRBV7-9,TRBJ2-3,ASSKAGSTDTQY
TRBV5-1,TRBJ2-3,ASTSSSGVADTQY
TRBV24-1,TRBJ2-3,ATSVTRVDTQY
TRBV7-6,TRBJ2-2,ASSRTGTLTGELF
TRBV20-1,TRBJ1-4,SARDTGKPNEKLF
TRBV4-1,TRBJ2-7,ASSQLPGLYEQY
TRBV10-3,TRBJ1-4,AISEVREDEKLF
TRBV5-1,TRBJ2-1,ASSPTGTGVFHEQF
TRBV2,TRBJ1-5,ASSEAAQGQPQH
TRBV7-6,TRBJ2-1,ASSWSSGSYNEQF
TRBV20-1,TRBJ1-3,SARGGQLTRGNTIY
TRBV10-3,TRBJ2-7,AISDGTVSYEQY
TRBV12-3/TRBV12-4,TRBJ2-5,ASSSTWTGGTQY
TRBV11-2,TRBJ2-7,ASSLAASGSYEQY
TRBV6-5,TRBJ1-2,ASSYTTDRATYGYT
TRBV7-9,TRBJ2-7,ASSYRDNPYEQY
TRBV28,TRBJ2-1,ASSAPGYNEQF